This is a list of T cell receptor beta chains from one sample in a study of early T cells in non-severe SARS-CoV-2 infection. A single record per CDR3 protein comes from TCRdb applying MiXCR to the 5' RACE reads. Of around 28,000 distinct CDR3 sequences in the sample, roughly 5.4% were seen once. The sample was whole blood. The receptors originated from an adult who was a healthcare worker with PCR-confirmed SARS-CoV-2 infection or an uninfected control (not recorded which). Both conserved end residues are part of each CDR3. D genes are given only for firm matches. Clone size, where shown, is once, few, many, or a class for clones that have expanded.

clone size	J gene	V gene	CDR3 length	D gene	CDR3 DNA	CDR3 protein
many	TRBJ1-4	TRBV20-1	14	NA	TGCAGTGCTAGAGTGGGCGGGAATAATGAAAAACTGTTTTTT	CSARVGGNNEKLFF
many	TRBJ2-2	TRBV6-2/TRBV6-3	16	NA	TGTGCCAGCAGTTACACGGCAGCTGGAAACACCGGGGAGCTGTTTTTT	CASSYTAAGNTGELFF
many	TRBJ2-1	TRBV5-1	16	TRBD1	TGCGCCAGCAGCTTCAACCAGGGGGCAACGGATCGTGAGCAGTTCTTC	CASSFNQGATDREQFF
many	TRBJ2-2	TRBV11-2	15	TRBD2	TGTGCCAGCAGCCCGACTAGCGCGGGGGCCGGGGAGCTGTTTTTT	CASSPTSAGAGELFF
many	TRBJ1-5	TRBV29-1	17	TRBD1	TGCATCGATGCCTTCCGGGACAGGACTCAATCCAATCAGCCCCAGCATTTT	CIDAFRDRTQSNQPQHF
many	TRBJ2-1	TRBV29-1	13	NA	TGCAGCGTTGAAACCCCCACCTACAATGAGCAGTTCTTC	CSVETPTYNEQFF
NA	TRBJ2-5	TRBV19	17	TRBD2	TGTGCCAGCCCAGAGGGACTAGCGGAGGGTCGGGGCGAGACCCAGTACTTC	CASPEGLAEGRGETQYF
many	TRBJ1-1	TRBV4-3	17	TRBD1	TGCGCCAGCAGCCAAGATGGGACAGGGGTATCGAACACTGAAGCTTTCTTT	CASSQDGTGVSNTEAFF
many	TRBJ2-7	TRBV4-1	15	NA	TGCGCCAGCAGCCTCGACCGGGATTCCGTCTACGAGCAGTACTTC	CASSLDRDSVYEQYF
NA	TRBJ2-1	TRBV4-1	14	NA	TGCGCCAGCAGCCCCCGGACCCGCTTGGATGAGCAGTTCTTC	CASSPRTRLDEQFF
NA	TRBJ1-2	TRBV6-5	13	NA	TGTGCCAGCACCTCCGTGGGGCTATATGGCTACACCTTC	CASTSVGLYGYTF
many	TRBJ1-2	TRBV29-1	14	NA	TGCAGCGTCCTCATCTCCGGGACAAACTATGGCTACACCTTC	CSVLISGTNYGYTF
many	TRBJ1-4	TRBV4-2	12	NA	TGTGCCAGCAGCCAAGAAAGGACAGATCTGTTTTTT	CASSQERTDLFF
NA	TRBJ1-5	TRBV19	16	TRBD1	TGTGCCAGTAGTATCCTTCGACAGGGTTTGGTCTGGCCCCAGCATTTT	CASSILRQGLVWPQHF
many	TRBJ2-6	TRBV30	13	NA	TGTGCCTGGACAGACTCTGGGGCCAACGTCCTGACTTTC	CAWTDSGANVLTF
many	TRBJ2-7	TRBV28	14	TRBD1	TGTGCCAGCAGTTTAGGACAGGGTGCCCACGAGCAGTACTTC	CASSLGQGAHEQYF
many	TRBJ2-1	TRBV12-3/TRBV12-4	13	NA	TGTGCCAGCAGTCCGAGACCCCACAATGAGCAGTTCTTC	CASSPRPHNEQFF
many	TRBJ2-1	TRBV15	11	NA	TGTGCCACCAGCGAGTCCAATGAGCAGTTCTTC	CATSESNEQFF
NA	TRBJ2-6	TRBV10-3	18	NA	TGTGCCATCAGTGATCCCTCCTTAGGGACGGCTTTGGCCAACGTCCTGACTTTC	CAISDPSLGTALANVLTF
many	TRBJ2-7	TRBV11-2	13	NA	TGTGCCAGCAGCTCAGCGGTTATTTACGAGCAGTACTTC	CASSSAVIYEQYF
many	TRBJ1-1	TRBV6-1	12	NA	TGTGCCAGCGGACGGACGAACACTGAAGCTTTCTTT	CASGRTNTEAFF
few	TRBJ1-5	TRBV27	14	TRBD1	TGTGCCAGCAGTCCCCAGGGAGGGGGCCAGCCCCAGCATTTT	CASSPQGGGQPQHF
many	TRBJ2-3	TRBV6-2/TRBV6-3	14	TRBD1	TGTGCCAGCAGTCGCCGGACAGGGGGAGATACGCAGTATTTT	CASSRRTGGDTQYF
NA	TRBJ2-4	TRBV19	17	TRBD2	TGTGCCAGTAGTATTGAGCTGCCGGGACTAGCGGAAAACATTCAGTACTTC	CASSIELPGLAENIQYF
many	TRBJ1-1	TRBV3-1	12	NA	TGTGCCAGCAGCCAAATTTCCACTGAAGCTTTCTTT	CASSQISTEAFF
many	TRBJ1-5	TRBV6-5	15	NA	TGTGCCAGCAGCCCCTTAGGACAGCCCAATCAGCCCCAGCATTTT	CASSPLGQPNQPQHF
many	TRBJ2-1	TRBV12-3/TRBV12-4	13	NA	TGTGCCAGCAGTTTCGGGGGACAGAGTCAACGCTTCTTC	CASSFGGQSQRFF
many	TRBJ2-7	TRBV7-9	13	TRBD1	TGTGCCAGCAGCTTGCAGGGGGCGGACGAGCAGTACTTC	CASSLQGADEQYF
many	TRBJ1-3	TRBV6-6	14	TRBD1	TGTGCCAGCAGCAAAGGGACAGAAGGAAACACCATATATTTT	CASSKGTEGNTIYF
many	TRBJ1-2	TRBV28	12	NA	TGTGCCAGCAGTTTGGCTGGGAGCGGCTACACCTTC	CASSLAGSGYTF
many	TRBJ2-1	TRBV6-5	15	NA	TGTGCCAGCAGTGATCGGACTCACTCCTACAATGAGCAGTTCTTC	CASSDRTHSYNEQFF
many	TRBJ2-5	TRBV28	14	NA	TGTGCCAGCAGCTCCCCACTACAGCAAGAGACCCAGTACTTC	CASSSPLQQETQYF
many	TRBJ1-5	TRBV6-5	14	TRBD1	TGTGCCAGCAGCCGGACAGGAGTTAACCAGCCCCAGCATTTT	CASSRTGVNQPQHF
many	TRBJ2-1	TRBV6-6	18	TRBD2	TGTGCCAGCAGCTACCCCGGACTAGCGGGAAGGCTAGGCAATGAGCAGTTCTTC	CASSYPGLAGRLGNEQFF
many	TRBJ2-7	TRBV20-1	14	TRBD2	TGCAGTGCTAGCTCTAGCGGGAGCATGTACGAGCAGTACTTC	CSASSSGSMYEQYF
many	TRBJ2-1	TRBV24-1	14	NA	TGTGCCACCAGTGATTCAAGGGGGGCATATGAGCAGTTCTTC	CATSDSRGAYEQFF
many	TRBJ2-1	TRBV4-1	17	TRBD2	TGCGCCAGCAGCCAAGATTTAACGGGGAGGGCCAACAATGAGCAGTTCTTC	CASSQDLTGRANNEQFF
many	TRBJ1-4	TRBV5-1	14	NA	TGCGCCAGCAGCCCGGACAGTACTAATGAAAAACTGTTTTTT	CASSPDSTNEKLFF
NA	TRBJ2-3	TRBV6-2/TRBV6-3	12	TRBD1	TGTGCCAGCAGTGACAGGGTTGATACGCAGTATTTT	CASSDRVDTQYF
NA	TRBJ2-1	TRBV11-2	17	NA	TGTGCCAGCACCCTGGTTGAGGCGGGGGCCCCGTACAATGAGCAGTTCTTC	CASTLVEAGAPYNEQFF
many	TRBJ2-7	TRBV11-2	14	NA	TGTGCCAGCAACGATGGGGGGATGAGCTACGAGCAGTACTTC	CASNDGGMSYEQYF
many	TRBJ1-1	TRBV29-1	15	NA	TGCAGCGTTGATGGGGGGGGCATGATGAACACTGAAGCTTTCTTT	CSVDGGGMMNTEAFF
many	TRBJ1-2	TRBV29-1	11	NA	TGCAGCGTTGAACTTAACTATGGCTACACCTTC	CSVELNYGYTF
few	TRBJ1-3	TRBV10-2	15	TRBD1	TGCGCCAGCAGTGCGGGACAGGGTATTGGAAACACCATATATTTT	CASSAGQGIGNTIYF
many	TRBJ2-1	TRBV7-2	13	NA	TGTGCCAGTTCGATTGAGGAATTAAGGTCGCAGTTCTTC	CASSIEELRSQFF
many	TRBJ2-7	TRBV20-1	13	NA	TGCAGTGCTAGTAAGGCAGGGCGATACGAGCAGTACTTC	CSASKAGRYEQYF
NA	TRBJ2-7	TRBV6-5	13	NA	TGTACCAGCAGCAGGGGGGGAACCTACGAGCAGTACTTC	CTSSRGGTYEQYF
NA	TRBJ2-1	TRBV24-1	14	TRBD2	TGTGCCACCACACCTACAGCGGGAGGCGATGAGCAGTTCTTC	CATTPTAGGDEQFF
many	TRBJ2-2	TRBV5-6	12	NA	TGTGCCAGCAGTCCAGGGGCAGGAAGGGGAGTTTTT	CASSPGAGRGVF
many	TRBJ2-4	TRBV20-1	15	NA	TGCAGTGCGGGGACTTCGGGCCGAGCCAAAAACATTCAGTACTTC	CSAGTSGRAKNIQYF